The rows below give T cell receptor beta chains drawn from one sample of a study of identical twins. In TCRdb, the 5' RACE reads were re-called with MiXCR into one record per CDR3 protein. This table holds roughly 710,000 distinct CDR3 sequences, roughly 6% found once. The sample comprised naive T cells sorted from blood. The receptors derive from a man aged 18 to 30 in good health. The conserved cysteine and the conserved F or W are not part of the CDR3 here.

ASSVGQGVSADTQY	TRBV9	TRBJ2-3
ASSPQGELF	TRBV6-5	TRBJ2-2
ASSIDPGVINTGELF	TRBV19	TRBJ2-2
ASSSWDRADEQF	TRBV6-5	TRBJ2-1
ASSARRTSVDNEQF	TRBV5-1	TRBJ2-1
ASSQDDRGPIGYT	TRBV4-1	TRBJ1-2
ASSLAGGLAGTLAKNIQY	TRBV5-1	TRBJ2-4
ASSSTPRWAAF	TRBV12-3/TRBV12-4	TRBJ1-1
ASTDKYEAF	TRBV2	TRBJ1-1
AITPSGRAETQY	TRBV10-3	TRBJ2-5
ASSPATGVVHEQY	TRBV7-8	TRBJ2-7
AWSGWQGEDEQY	TRBV30	TRBJ2-7
ASMQFEGTDTQY	TRBV6-1	TRBJ2-3
SAIYRVQF	TRBV29-1	TRBJ1-4
ASSPRDRGPYEQY	TRBV19	TRBJ2-7
ASSLHSSNQPQH	TRBV6-2/TRBV6-3	TRBJ1-5
ASKGLETQY	TRBV6-6	TRBJ2-5
ASSPSGLTDTQY	TRBV3-1	TRBJ2-3
ASSPGGSSSYEQY	TRBV7-9	TRBJ2-7
AISESFGTEDGYT	TRBV10-3	TRBJ1-2
ASTVGQGKPNTEAF	TRBV12-3/TRBV12-4	TRBJ1-1
ASSYRGQTDYPGDTQY	TRBV6-5	TRBJ2-3
ASSEQGMTQPQH	TRBV25-1	TRBJ1-5
ASRPPGQGYYEQY	TRBV11-2	TRBJ2-7
ASSLIGLADNNEQF	TRBV28	TRBJ2-1
ASRATSETQY	TRBV6-6	TRBJ2-5
SARDGSRNPEAF	TRBV20-1	TRBJ1-1
ASSGLGSEQY	TRBV6-2/TRBV6-3	TRBJ2-7
ASSSSPRDEQF	TRBV7-3	TRBJ2-1
ASSPGFGELF	TRBV12-3/TRBV12-4	TRBJ2-2
ASSYIPGELF	TRBV6-2/TRBV6-3	TRBJ2-2
ASIAGTGRQETQY	TRBV5-1	TRBJ2-5
ATLGLRTDTQY	TRBV2	TRBJ2-3
ATSRGGRDTDTQY	TRBV15	TRBJ2-3
ASSSTESTDTQY	TRBV7-9	TRBJ2-3
ASSFTVWGHEQY	TRBV6-1	TRBJ2-7
ASSPLGTWGETQY	TRBV3-1	TRBJ2-5
SATPGTGLYEQY	TRBV29-1	TRBJ2-7
ASSLITGTGSGYT	TRBV28	TRBJ1-2
ASSPNLNEQF	TRBV5-1	TRBJ2-1
ASSIARGSDQPQH	TRBV19	TRBJ1-5
ASTSYPGLAGGETQY	TRBV3-1	TRBJ2-5
ASSAWDTLYEQY	TRBV12-3/TRBV12-4	TRBJ2-7
ASSYPGFYEQY	TRBV6-2/TRBV6-3	TRBJ2-7
ASSSDGSYEQY	TRBV12-3/TRBV12-4	TRBJ2-7
SVVKTGAAYEQY	TRBV29-1	TRBJ2-7
ASSLAERPNEKLS	TRBV7-9	TRBJ1-4
ASSQDRTSGRGF	TRBV4-1	TRBJ2-1
SVRDSNTGELF	TRBV29-1	TRBJ2-2
ASSLFTLAASTDTQY	TRBV7-8	TRBJ2-3
ASGGPAGNEQF	TRBV5-1	TRBJ2-1